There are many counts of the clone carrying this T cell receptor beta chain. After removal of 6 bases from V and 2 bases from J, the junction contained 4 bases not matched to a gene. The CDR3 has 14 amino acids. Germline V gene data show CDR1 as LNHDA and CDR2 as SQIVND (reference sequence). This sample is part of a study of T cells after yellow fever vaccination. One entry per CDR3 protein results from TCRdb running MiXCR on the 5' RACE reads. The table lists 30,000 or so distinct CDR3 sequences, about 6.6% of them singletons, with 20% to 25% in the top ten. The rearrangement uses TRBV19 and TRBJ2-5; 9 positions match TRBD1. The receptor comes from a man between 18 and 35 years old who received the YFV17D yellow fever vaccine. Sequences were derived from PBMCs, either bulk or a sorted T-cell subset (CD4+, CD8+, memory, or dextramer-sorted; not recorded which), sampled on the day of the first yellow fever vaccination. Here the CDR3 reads CASRDRGGQETQYF. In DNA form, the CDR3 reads TGTGCCAGTAGGGACAGGGGAGGTCAAGAGACCCAGTACTTC.